This TCR beta chain was profiled in a study of PD-1 blockade in classical Hodgkin lymphoma. For the study at large: Nivolumab was administered to patients intravenously at 3 mg/kg every 2 weeks. Overall study results and limits: At baseline, newly diagnosed patients reportedly showed less TCR diversity than healthy donors. What caused the repertoire differences, perhaps disease activity or prior therapy, remains undefined.

The repertoire was sequenced with immunoSEQ multiplex PCR; TCRdb's copy has only in-frame clones and lacks some. This sample has some 58,000 clones; around 89% occur once, and the top ten carry over 5%. Turning to this clone: What it binds is not known.

Patients all relapsed after autologous stem cell transplantation, and there was variation in brentuximab vedotin exposure. The material was peripheral blood mononuclear cells (PBMCs), obtained before the second cycle of nivolumab. This sequence was found in a human donor with classical Hodgkin lymphoma.

CDR3 sequence: CASSLTGETQYF. The CDR3 bases are TGCGCCAGCAGCTTGACAGGGGAGACCCAGTACTTC. V gene TRBV5-1 combines with J gene TRBJ2-5; TRBD1 might be the D (6 bases). The CDR3 is 12 residues long. V was clipped by 1 base and J by 5 bases, with 6 bases between them. Germline V lookup: CDR1 SGHRS, CDR2 YFSETQ.